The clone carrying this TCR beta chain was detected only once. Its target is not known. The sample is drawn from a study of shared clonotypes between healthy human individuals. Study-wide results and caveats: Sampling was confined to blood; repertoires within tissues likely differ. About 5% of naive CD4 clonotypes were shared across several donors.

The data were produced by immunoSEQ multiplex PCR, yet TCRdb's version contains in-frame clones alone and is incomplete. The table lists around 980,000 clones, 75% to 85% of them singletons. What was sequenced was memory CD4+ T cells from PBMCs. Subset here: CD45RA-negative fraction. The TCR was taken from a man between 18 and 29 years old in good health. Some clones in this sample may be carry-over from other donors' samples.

The CDR3 coding sequence is TGCGCCAGCAGCAAGGGACTAGCGGGAGGAAATGAGCAGTTCTTC. Translation gives CASSKGLAGGNEQFF. V is TRBV5-1 and J is TRBJ2-1; 15 positions agree with TRBD2. The V gene's germline CDR1 is SGHRS and CDR2 YFSETQ. The CDR3 runs to 15 residues. J was trimmed by 7 bases and V by 4 bases; bases with no gene match: 3.